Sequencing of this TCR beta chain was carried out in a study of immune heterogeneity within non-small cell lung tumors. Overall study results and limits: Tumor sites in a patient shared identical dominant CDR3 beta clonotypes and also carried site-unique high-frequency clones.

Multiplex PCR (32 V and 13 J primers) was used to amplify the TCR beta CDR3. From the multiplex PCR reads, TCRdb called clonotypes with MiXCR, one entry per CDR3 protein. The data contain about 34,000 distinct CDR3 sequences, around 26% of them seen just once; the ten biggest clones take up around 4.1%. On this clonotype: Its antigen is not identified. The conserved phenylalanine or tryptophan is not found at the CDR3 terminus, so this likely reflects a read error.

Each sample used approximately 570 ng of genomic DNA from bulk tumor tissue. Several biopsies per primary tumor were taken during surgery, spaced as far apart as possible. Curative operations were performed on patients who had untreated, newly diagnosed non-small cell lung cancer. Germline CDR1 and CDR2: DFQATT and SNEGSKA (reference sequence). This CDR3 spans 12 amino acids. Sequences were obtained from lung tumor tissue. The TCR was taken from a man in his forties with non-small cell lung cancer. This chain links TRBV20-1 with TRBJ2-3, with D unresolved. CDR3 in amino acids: CGVRPSTDTQYI. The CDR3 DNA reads TGCGGGGTACGGCCTAGCACAGATACGCAGTATATT.